This T cell receptor beta chain stems from a study of blood T cell repertoires in COVID-19. On the study more broadly: The United States, Italy and Spain supplied acute and convalescent COVID-19 samples. The cDNA or gDNA used as material had been derived from T cells, B-cell-depleted T cells, or PBMCs.

In the authors' workflow: Scientists estimated how many nucleated cells there were by amplifying reference gene primers. Here immunoSEQ multiplex PCR was the method, and the copy in TCRdb shows in-frame clones only, minus some. V and J calls and clone size are copied from that table; D and trimming were computed from the DNA. This table holds approximately 88,000 clones, around 80% found once. In germline, CDR1 is SEHNR, CDR2 FQNEAQ (reference sequence). CDR3 length: 14 residues. V lost 5 bases, J lost 2 bases, and 5 bases stayed unmatched. The chain carries TRBV7-9 and TRBJ2-7, with 8 bases that match TRBD2. The sequenced material came from peripheral blood. The receptor was isolated from a woman older than 75 with active or convalescent COVID-19. The CDR3 DNA reads as TGTGCCAGCAGCCTGGCGGGGGGACCCTACGAGCAGTACTTC. It yields the protein CASSLAGGPYEQYF.